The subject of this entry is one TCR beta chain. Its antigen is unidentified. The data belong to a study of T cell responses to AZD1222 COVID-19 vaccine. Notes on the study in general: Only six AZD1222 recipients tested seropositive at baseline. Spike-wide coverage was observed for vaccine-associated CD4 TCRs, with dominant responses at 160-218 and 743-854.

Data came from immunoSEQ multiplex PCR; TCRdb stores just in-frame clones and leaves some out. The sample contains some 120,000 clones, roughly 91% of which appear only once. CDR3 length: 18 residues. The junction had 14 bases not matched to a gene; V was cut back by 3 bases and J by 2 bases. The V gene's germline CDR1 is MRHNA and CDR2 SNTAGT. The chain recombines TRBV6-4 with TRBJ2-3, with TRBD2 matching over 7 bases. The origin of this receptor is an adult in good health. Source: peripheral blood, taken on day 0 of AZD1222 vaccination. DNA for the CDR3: TGTGCCAGCAGTGAAGGTCTCGGCGGGGGTACCCTCACAGATACGCAGTATTTT. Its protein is CASSEGLGGGTLTDTQYF.